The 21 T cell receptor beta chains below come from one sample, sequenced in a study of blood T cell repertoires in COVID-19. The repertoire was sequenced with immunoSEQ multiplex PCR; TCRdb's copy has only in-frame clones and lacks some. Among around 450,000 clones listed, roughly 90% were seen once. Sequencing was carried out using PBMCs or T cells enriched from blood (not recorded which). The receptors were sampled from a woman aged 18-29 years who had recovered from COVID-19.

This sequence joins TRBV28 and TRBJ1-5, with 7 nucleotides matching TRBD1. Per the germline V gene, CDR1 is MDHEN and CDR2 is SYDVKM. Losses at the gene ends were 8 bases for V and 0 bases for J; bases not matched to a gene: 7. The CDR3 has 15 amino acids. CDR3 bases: TGTGCCAGCCTGACAGGGAGCTATAGCAATCAGCCCCAGCATTTT. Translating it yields CASLTGSYSNQPQHF.

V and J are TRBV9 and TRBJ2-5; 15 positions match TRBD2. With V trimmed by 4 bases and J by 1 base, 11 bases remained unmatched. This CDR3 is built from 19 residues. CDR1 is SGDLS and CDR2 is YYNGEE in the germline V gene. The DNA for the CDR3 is TGTGCCAGCAGCCGAATTCGCCCGGGACTAGCGGGGGGCCAAGAGACCCAGTACTTC. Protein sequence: CASSRIRPGLAGGQETQYF.

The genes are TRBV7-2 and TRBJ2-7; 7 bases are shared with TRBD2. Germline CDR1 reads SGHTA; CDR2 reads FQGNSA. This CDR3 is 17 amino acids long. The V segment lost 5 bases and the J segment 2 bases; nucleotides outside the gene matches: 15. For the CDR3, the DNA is TGTGCCAGCAGCGAAGGCGACCTGGCGGGGGACCCCTACGAGCAGTACTTC. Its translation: CASSEGDLAGDPYEQYF.

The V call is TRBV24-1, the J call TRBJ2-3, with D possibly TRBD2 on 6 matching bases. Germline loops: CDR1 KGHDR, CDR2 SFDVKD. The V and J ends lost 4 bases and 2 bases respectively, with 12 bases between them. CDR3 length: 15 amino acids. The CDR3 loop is CATSDPRGTTDTQYF. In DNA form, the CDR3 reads TGTGCCACCAGTGACCCACGGGGGACCACAGATACGCAGTATTTT.

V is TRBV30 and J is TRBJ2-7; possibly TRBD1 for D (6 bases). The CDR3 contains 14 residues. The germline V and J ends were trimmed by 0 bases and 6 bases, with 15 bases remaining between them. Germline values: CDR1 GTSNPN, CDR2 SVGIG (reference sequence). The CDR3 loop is CAWSVLGRGSEQYF. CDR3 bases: TGTGCCTGGAGTGTACTAGGCAGGGGAAGCGAGCAGTACTTC.

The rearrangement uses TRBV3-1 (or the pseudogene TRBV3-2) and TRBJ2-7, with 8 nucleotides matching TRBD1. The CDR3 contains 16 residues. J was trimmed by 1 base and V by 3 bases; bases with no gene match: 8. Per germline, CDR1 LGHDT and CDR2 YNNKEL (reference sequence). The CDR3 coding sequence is TGTGCCAGCAGCCATCCTGGGGACAGGAGTTCCTACGAGCAGTACTTC. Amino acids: CASSHPGDRSSYEQYF.

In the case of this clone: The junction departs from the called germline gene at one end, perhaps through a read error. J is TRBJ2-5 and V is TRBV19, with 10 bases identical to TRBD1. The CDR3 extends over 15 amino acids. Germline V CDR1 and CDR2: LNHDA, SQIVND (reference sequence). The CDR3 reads CASSIGQGGKKTQYF. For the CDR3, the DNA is TGTGCCAGTAGCATAGGACAGGGGGGAAAAAAGACCCAGTACTTC.

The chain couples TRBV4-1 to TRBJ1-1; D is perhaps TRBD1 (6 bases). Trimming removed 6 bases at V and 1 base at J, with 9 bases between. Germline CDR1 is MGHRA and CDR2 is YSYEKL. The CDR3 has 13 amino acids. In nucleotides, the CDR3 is TGCGCCAGCAGAATGACAGGGAACACTGAAGCTTTCTTT. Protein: CASRMTGNTEAFF.

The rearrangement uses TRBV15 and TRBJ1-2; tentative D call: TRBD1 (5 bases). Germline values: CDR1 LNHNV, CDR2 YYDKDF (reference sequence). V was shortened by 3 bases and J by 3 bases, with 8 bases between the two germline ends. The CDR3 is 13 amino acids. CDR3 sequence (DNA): TGTGCCACCAGCAGTCGACAGTACTATGGCTACACCTTC. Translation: CATSSRQYYGYTF.

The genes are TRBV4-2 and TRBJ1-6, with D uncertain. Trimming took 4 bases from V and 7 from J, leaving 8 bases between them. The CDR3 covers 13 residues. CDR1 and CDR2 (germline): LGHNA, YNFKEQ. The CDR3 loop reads CASSLPGNSPLHF. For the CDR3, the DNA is TGTGCCAGCAGCCTTCCGGGGAATTCACCCCTCCACTTT.

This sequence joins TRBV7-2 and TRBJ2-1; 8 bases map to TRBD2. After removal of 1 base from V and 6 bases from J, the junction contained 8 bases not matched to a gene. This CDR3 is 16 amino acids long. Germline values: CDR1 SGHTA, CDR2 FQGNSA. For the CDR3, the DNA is TGTGCCAGCAGCTTAGTTACCGGGGGGGCCCCCAATGAGCAGTTCTTC. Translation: CASSLVTGGAPNEQFF.

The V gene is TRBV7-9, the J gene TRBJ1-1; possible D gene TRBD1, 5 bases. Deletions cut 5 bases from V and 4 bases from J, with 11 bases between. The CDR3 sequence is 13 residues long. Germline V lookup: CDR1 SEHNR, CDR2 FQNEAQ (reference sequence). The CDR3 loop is CASSASGGTEAFF. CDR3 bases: TGTGCCAGCAGCGCTTCGGGGGGCACTGAAGCTTTCTTT.

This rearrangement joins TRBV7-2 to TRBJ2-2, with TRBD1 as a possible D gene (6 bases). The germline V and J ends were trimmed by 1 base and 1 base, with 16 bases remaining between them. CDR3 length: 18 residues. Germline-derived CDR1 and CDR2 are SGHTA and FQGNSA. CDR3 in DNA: TGTGCCAGCAGCTTAGTAGGGGAACAGGGCTTGAACACCGGGGAGCTGTTTTTT. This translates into CASSLVGEQGLNTGELFF.

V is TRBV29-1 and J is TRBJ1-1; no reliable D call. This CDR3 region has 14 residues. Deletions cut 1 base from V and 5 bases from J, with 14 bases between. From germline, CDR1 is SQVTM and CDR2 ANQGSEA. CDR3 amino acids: CSVEVEPSGTEAFF. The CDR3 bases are TGCAGCGTTGAAGTGGAGCCGTCGGGGACTGAAGCTTTCTTT.

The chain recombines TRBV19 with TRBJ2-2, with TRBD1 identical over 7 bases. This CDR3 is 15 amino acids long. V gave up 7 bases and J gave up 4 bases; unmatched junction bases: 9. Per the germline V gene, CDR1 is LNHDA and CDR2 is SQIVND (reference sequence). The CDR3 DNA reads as TGTGCCAGTAATCGACAGGGATTGGCCACCGGGGAGCTGTTTTTT. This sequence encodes CASNRQGLATGELFF.

The CDR3 region is CAARGSAYAGAFF. The CDR3 DNA reads as TGTGCTGCCCGCGGATCCGCTTACGCCGGAGCTTTCTTT. The chain couples TRBV30 to TRBJ1-1; D not resolved. The CDR3 covers 13 residues. Germline CDR1 GTSNPN, CDR2 SVGIG (reference sequence).

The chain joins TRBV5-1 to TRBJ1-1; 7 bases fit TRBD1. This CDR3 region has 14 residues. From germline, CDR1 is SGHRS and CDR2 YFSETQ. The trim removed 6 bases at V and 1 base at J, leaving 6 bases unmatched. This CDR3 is CASTSQGGNTEAFF. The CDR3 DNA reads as TGCGCCAGCACCTCTCAGGGGGGGAACACTGAAGCTTTCTTT.

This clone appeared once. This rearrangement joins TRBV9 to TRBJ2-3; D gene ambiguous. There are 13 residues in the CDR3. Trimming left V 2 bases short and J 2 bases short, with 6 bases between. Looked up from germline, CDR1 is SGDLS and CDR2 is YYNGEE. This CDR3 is CASSVLHTDTQYF. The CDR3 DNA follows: TGTGCCAGCAGCGTCTTACACACAGATACGCAGTATTTT.

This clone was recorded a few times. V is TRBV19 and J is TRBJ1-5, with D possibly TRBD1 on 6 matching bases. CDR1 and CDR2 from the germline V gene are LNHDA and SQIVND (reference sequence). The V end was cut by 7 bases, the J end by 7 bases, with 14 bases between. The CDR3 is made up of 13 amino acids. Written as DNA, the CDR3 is TGTGCCAGTACGGCAGGGGACGTGCAGCCCCAGCATTTT. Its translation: CASTAGDVQPQHF. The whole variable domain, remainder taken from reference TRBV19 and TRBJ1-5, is DGGITQSPKYLFRKEGQNVTLSCEQNLNHDAMYWYRQDPGQGLRLIYYSQIVNDFQKGDIAEGYSVSREKKESFPLTVTSAQKNPTAFYLCASTAGDVQPQHFGDGTRLSIL.

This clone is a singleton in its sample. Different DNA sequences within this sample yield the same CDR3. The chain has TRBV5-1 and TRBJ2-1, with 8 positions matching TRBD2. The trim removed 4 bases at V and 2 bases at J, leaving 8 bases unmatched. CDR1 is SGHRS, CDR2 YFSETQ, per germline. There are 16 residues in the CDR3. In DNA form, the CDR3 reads TGCGCCAGCAGCCTGGAAGGGCGGGGGGCCTACAATGAGCAGTTCTTC. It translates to CASSLEGRGAYNEQFF.

DNA for the CDR3: TGTGCCAGCAGTCATAGGGGAGGGCAGTACTTC. This translates into CASSHRGGQYF. The rearrangement links TRBV12-3 or TRBV12-4 to TRBJ2-7, with a weak D call TRBD2 (6 bases). This CDR3 has 11 amino acids. V dropped 5 bases and J dropped 9 bases, with 11 bases sitting between them.